The rows below give T cell receptor beta chains drawn from one sample of a study of blood T cell repertoires in COVID-19. TCRdb keeps only in-frame clones here, not all; method: immunoSEQ multiplex PCR. The repertoire holds 160,000 or so clones, around 87% seen once, with 10% in the top ten. The source material was peripheral blood. The receptors shown here come from a woman in her seventies with COVID-19, enrolled during active disease. CDR3s include the opening cysteine and the closing phenylalanine or tryptophan. D genes are given only for firm matches.

D	V	J	CDR3
TRBD2	TRBV5-1	TRBJ2-7	CASSLASGGAYEQYF
TRBD1	TRBV27	TRBJ1-2	CASSSNPLDRGGGYTF
-	TRBV6-5	TRBJ1-1	CASSYDVAENTEAFF
TRBD1	TRBV27	TRBJ1-1	CASSYLPGQGFPEAFF
TRBD1	TRBV3-1/TRBV3-2	TRBJ2-7	CASSQSGQGKGEQYF
TRBD2	TRBV5-1	TRBJ2-5	CASSLVASGGETQYF
-	TRBV2	TRBJ2-5	CASNRRDREETQYF
-	TRBV4-1	TRBJ2-1	CASSLSTRATYNEQFF
TRBD1	TRBV29-1	TRBJ2-7	CSVGPGQGFYEQYF
TRBD1	TRBV19	TRBJ1-6	CASSITGQDSPLHF
-	TRBV5-1	TRBJ1-5	CASSLGEMGNQPQHF
-	TRBV6-5	TRBJ1-3	CASSTGEGNTIYF
-	TRBV2	TRBJ1-3	CASSPSGGPGNTIYF
-	TRBV6-1	TRBJ2-5	CASSEAIVRETQYF
-	TRBV13	TRBJ2-2	CASSLGLASTGELFF
-	TRBV12-3/TRBV12-4	TRBJ2-2	CASSFLVTGELFF
TRBD2	TRBV2	TRBJ2-5	CASSEASGGSETQYF
TRBD2	TRBV4-1	TRBJ2-7	CASSHGALAGYEQYF
TRBD1	TRBV5-8	TRBJ1-5	CASSPGQGRNQPQHF
TRBD2	TRBV2	TRBJ2-7	CASTLAGPYEQYF
TRBD1	TRBV18	TRBJ1-1	CASSYGQGITEAFF
-	TRBV10-3	TRBJ1-5	CAISESNLDRNQPQHF
-	TRBV6-5	TRBJ1-6	CAGGIGGPLHF
TRBD1	TRBV10-3	TRBJ2-7	CAMGGGQGTYEQYF
-	TRBV2	TRBJ2-5	CASRTAQETQYF
-	TRBV2	TRBJ1-4	CASSEGRALKLFF
TRBD1	TRBV19	TRBJ1-6	CASSISGQGTPLHF
-	TRBV11-3	TRBJ2-2	CASSERGTRTGELFF
TRBD2	TRBV4-1	TRBJ2-1	CASSFTSGGSYEQFF
-	TRBV30	TRBJ1-4	CATLGGDSTNEKLFF
-	TRBV5-1	TRBJ2-1	CASSLGSRQFF
TRBD1	TRBV28	TRBJ1-4	CASSLKGMRGREKLFF
TRBD1	TRBV27	TRBJ1-1	CASISQGAPNTEAFF
-	TRBV18	TRBJ1-5	CASSPVVVGVYQPQHF
TRBD1	TRBV19	TRBJ1-1	CASSMRDRGTTEAFF
-	TRBV11-2	TRBJ2-3	CASSSGGPADTQYF
-	TRBV30	TRBJ1-2	CAWRQGLGYTF